These T cell receptor beta chains were read from a single sample in a study of T cells after yellow fever vaccination. TCRdb independently ran MiXCR on the 5' RACE reads; one entry per CDR3 protein. The sample comprises 500,000 to 650,000 distinct CDR3 sequences, roughly a sixth of which are singletons, and roughly 17% rests with the top ten. The sample here was PBMCs, taken about 5 days after the first yellow fever vaccination. The receptors derive from a man aged 18 to 29 who received the YFV17D yellow fever vaccine. CDR3s include the opening cysteine and the closing phenylalanine or tryptophan. D genes are given only for firm matches. Rows give clone size only sometimes, using once, few, many, or a class for an expanded clone.

-	TRBD1	TRBV28	TRBJ2-3	TGTGCCATCACTGGTGGGACAGGGGATTTTTCAGATACGCAGTATTTT	CAITGGTGDFSDTQYF
few	-	TRBV4-3	TRBJ2-7	TGCGCCAGCAGCCAAGATCTCGGGACGACTTTTCCCTACGAGCAGTACTTC	CASSQDLGTTFPYEQYF
-	-	TRBV7-3	TRBJ1-6	TGTGCCAGCAGCGCCACCGGCCGCTATAATTCACCCCTCCACTTT	CASSATGRYNSPLHF
-	-	TRBV9	TRBJ2-7	TGTGCCAGCAGCGTCACGGACAGTTTCTACGAGCAGTACTTC	CASSVTDSFYEQYF
few	-	TRBV5-1	TRBJ2-2	TGCGCCAGCAGCTTGGACCGAGACGGGGAGCTGTTTTTT	CASSLDRDGELFF
-	-	TRBV12-3/TRBV12-4	TRBJ1-2	TGTGCCAGCAGTTTGGCAGAGCACTATGGCTACACCTTC	CASSLAEHYGYTF
few	-	TRBV5-1	TRBJ1-1	TGCGCCAGCAGCCCGACGGCCGGAGCGAACACTGAAGCTTTCTTT	CASSPTAGANTEAFF
-	TRBD2	TRBV7-9	TRBJ2-1	TGTGCCAGCAGCCCCGGGACTAGCGGGCCCGGCAATGAGCAGTTCTTC	CASSPGTSGPGNEQFF
-	-	TRBV5-1	TRBJ2-3	TGCGCCCTGGGCGGGCGGGGAACCGATACGCAGTATTTT	CALGGRGTDTQYF
-	-	TRBV7-6	TRBJ1-2	TGTGCCAGCAGCTTAGACGCGGGGGGCGGCGGCTACACCTTC	CASSLDAGGGGYTF
-	-	TRBV4-3	TRBJ2-2	TGCGCCAGCAGCCAACACCAACCGCGGTACAGGAGGACCGGGGAGCTGTTTTTT	CASSQHQPRYRRTGELFF
few	-	TRBV14	TRBJ1-3	TGTGCCAGCAGCCAATATTACAGGTCGAGCTCTGGAAACACCATATATTTT	CASSQYYRSSSGNTIYF
-	TRBD1	TRBV7-8	TRBJ2-7	TGTGCCAGCAGCCCGTCCCGGGACAGGGACGAGCAGTACTTC	CASSPSRDRDEQYF
-	-	TRBV20-1	TRBJ2-5	TGCAGTGCTAGAGTTAACGCCCAAGAGACCCAGTACTTC	CSARVNAQETQYF
few	-	TRBV13	TRBJ2-3	TGTGCCAGCAGCTTACAGGGGGGAGTGTGGGCAGATACGCAGTATTTT	CASSLQGGVWADTQYF
-	-	TRBV5-1	TRBJ2-1	TGCGCCAGCAGCTCCGATCCGGGGAATTACAATGAGCAGTTCTTC	CASSSDPGNYNEQFF
-	-	TRBV7-2	TRBJ1-2	TGTGCCAGCAGCTGGGGGGTAAATGGCTACACCTTC	CASSWGVNGYTF
few	TRBD1	TRBV7-9	TRBJ1-1	TGTGCCAGCAGCTTAGAAGCAGGGGGCTACACTGAAGCTTTCTTT	CASSLEAGGYTEAFF
once	TRBD2	TRBV10-3	TRBJ2-1	TGTGCCACCCGATTCTCTAGCGGGGGATCCTACAATGAGCAGTTCTTC	CATRFSSGGSYNEQFF
-	-	TRBV5-1	TRBJ2-5	TGCGCCAGCAGCTCCCGGGACAACCAAGAGACCCAGTACTTC	CASSSRDNQETQYF
-	-	TRBV7-2	TRBJ2-5	TGTGCCAGCAGCCCTGGAGGGGGCCAAGAGACCCAGTACTTC	CASSPGGGQETQYF
few	-	TRBV12-3/TRBV12-4	TRBJ2-2	TGTGCCAGCAGTCGGAGGCCAAACACCGGGGAGCTGTTTTTT	CASSRRPNTGELFF
-	-	TRBV28	TRBJ2-7	TGTGCCAGCAGTTTCTGGAGCGAGCAGTACTTC	CASSFWSEQYF
-	TRBD1	TRBV6-1	TRBJ2-6	TGTGCCAGCAGTGGACAGGGTATAGGGCCTGGGGCCAACGTCCTGACTTTC	CASSGQGIGPGANVLTF
-	-	TRBV30	TRBJ2-7	TGTGCCTGGGGCTTATATGGGCCCTACGAGCAGTACTTC	CAWGLYGPYEQYF
few	-	TRBV5-1	TRBJ2-2	TGCGCCAGCAGCTTGGACCATTGGTCCGGGGAGCTGTTTTTT	CASSLDHWSGELFF
-	TRBD1	TRBV30	TRBJ1-2	TGTGCCTGGAGTCGACAGGGGCGGTGGGGCTACACCTTC	CAWSRQGRWGYTF
-	-	TRBV24-1	TRBJ2-2	TGTGCCACCAGTCAGCAGGGCCGAACCGGGGAGCTGTTTTTT	CATSQQGRTGELFF
once	-	TRBV7-9	TRBJ2-5	TGTGCCAGCAGCTATGTCGCCAAACAAGAGACCCAGCACTTC	CASSYVAKQETQHF
few	-	TRBV6-2/TRBV6-3	TRBJ2-3	TGTGCCAGCAGTTATCGGACCTACACAGATACGCAGTATTTT	CASSYRTYTDTQYF
few	TRBD2	TRBV12-3/TRBV12-4	TRBJ2-1	TGTGCCAGCAGTTTAGTCGTAGCGGGGCCTGGAGATGAGCAGTTCTTC	CASSLVVAGPGDEQFF
few	-	TRBV27	TRBJ1-2	TGTGCCAGCACCCCGTTAGGTGCTCCTCTATCTTATGGCTACACCTTC	CASTPLGAPLSYGYTF
many	-	TRBV7-2	TRBJ1-5	TGCGCCAGCAGCTTTGGAGGGGCTCAGCCCCAGCATTTT	CASSFGGAQPQHF
few	-	TRBV4-1	TRBJ1-2	TGCGCCAGCAGCCAAGAGTTGTTCTTGGGCTACACCTTC	CASSQELFLGYTF
-	-	TRBV19	TRBJ2-3	TGTGCCAGTAATGCCCGGGACATGAGTCTCACAGATACGCAGTATTTT	CASNARDMSLTDTQYF
-	TRBD2	TRBV20-1	TRBJ2-1	TGCAGTGCTAGTTTTGGGACTAGCGGGTACAATGAGCAGTTCTTC	CSASFGTSGYNEQFF
-	-	TRBV7-2	TRBJ2-5	TGTGCCAGCAGGCCCCTAGGGGAGACCCAGTACTTC	CASRPLGETQYF
-	-	TRBV29-1	TRBJ1-1	TGCAGCGTGGAGGGCAGACTGAACACTGAAGCTTTCTTT	CSVEGRLNTEAFF
many	TRBD2	TRBV5-1	TRBJ2-5	TGTGCCAGCAGTCTAGCGGTTCAAGAGACCCAGTACTTC	CASSLAVQETQYF
-	TRBD2	TRBV13	TRBJ2-1	TGTGCCAGCAGCCAAACTCAGCGGGGAGCCCACAATGAGCAGTTCTTC	CASSQTQRGAHNEQFF
few	-	TRBV27	TRBJ1-1	TGTGCCAGCAGTTTAATGTCCACCGGGAACACTGAAGCTTTCTTT	CASSLMSTGNTEAFF
-	TRBD1	TRBV10-3	TRBJ1-1	TGTGCCATCAGGGGTCGGCAGGGGGGCACTGAAGCTTTCTTT	CAIRGRQGGTEAFF
few	-	TRBV4-2	TRBJ1-1	TGTGCCAGCAGCCAGGCGGAGGGGGTAAAGAACACTGAAGCTTTCTTT	CASSQAEGVKNTEAFF
-	TRBD1	TRBV7-6	TRBJ1-1	TGTGCCAGCAGCTTAGAGTCGGGGACAGGGGGAACTGAAGCTTTCTTT	CASSLESGTGGTEAFF
few	-	TRBV20-1	TRBJ1-1	TGCAGTGCTAGAGTCAGGGTTAGTTCTGGTGGTGAAGCTTTCTTT	CSARVRVSSGGEAFF
-	-	TRBV7-9	TRBJ2-2	TGTGCCAGCAGCCCGACGGGGTACGGGGAGCTGTTTTTT	CASSPTGYGELFF
few	TRBD2	TRBV6-2/TRBV6-3	TRBJ2-3	TGTGCCAGCAGTTACTGGGGGACTAGCGCCACAGATACGCAGTATTTT	CASSYWGTSATDTQYF